The rows below give T cell receptor beta chains drawn from one sample of a study of T cell responses to AZD1222 COVID-19 vaccine. The repertoire was sequenced with immunoSEQ multiplex PCR; TCRdb's copy has only in-frame clones and lacks some. Of 80,000 or so clones in the sample, over 65% were seen once. The source was peripheral blood, collected 28 days after the second dose of the MenACWY control vaccine. The receptors shown here come from an adult who received the MenACWY meningococcal vaccine as a control. Each CDR3 is given with its conserved first and last residue. Each record gives: D gene, J gene, V gene, CDR3 protein. D genes are given only for firm matches.

-,TRBJ1-5,TRBV7-3,CASSEGMFKQPQHF
-,TRBJ1-1,TRBV11-1,CASSLGKWGMNTEAFF
TRBD2,TRBJ2-1,TRBV3-1/TRBV3-2,CASSQGLAGGQFF
-,TRBJ2-3,TRBV30,CAWSGAVSTDTQYF
-,TRBJ1-4,TRBV4-1,CASSPGARGEKLFF
-,TRBJ2-1,TRBV7-3,CASITLSEQFF
-,TRBJ1-1,TRBV2,CASREQGPGTEAFF
-,TRBJ2-3,TRBV29-1,CSVAGVSTDTQYF
-,TRBJ2-7,TRBV5-1,CASSLSAGFYEQYF
-,TRBJ1-5,TRBV2,CASTINGDAQPQHF
TRBD1,TRBJ1-6,TRBV7-2,CASSTSTGGNSPLHF
TRBD2,TRBJ2-3,TRBV6-4,CASSESGGRADTQYF
-,TRBJ1-6,TRBV28,CASSPLAAGVWTPLHF
TRBD1,TRBJ1-1,TRBV5-1,CASSDSGGSPEAFF
TRBD1,TRBJ1-4,TRBV19,CASSPGQANEKLFF
TRBD2,TRBJ2-1,TRBV11-2,CASSPTGRGDYNEQFF
-,TRBJ2-1,TRBV18,CASSPQDRFYNEQFF